This T cell receptor beta chain was recorded in a study of lymphopenia after photon versus proton radiotherapy. V lost 0 bases and J lost 10; bases outside the gene matches: 9. This CDR3 comprises 14 residues. Germline V lookup: CDR1 SGDLS, CDR2 YYNGEE. TCRdb's table, derived via immunoSEQ multiplex PCR, lists solely in-frame clones and lacks some. This table has around 17,000 clones, approximately 80% appearing once. This TCR came from a man in his sixties or seventies with pancreatic cancer. This specimen was peripheral blood, taken from a patient treated with proton-based radiotherapy. V gene TRBV9 combines with J gene TRBJ1-1, with 7 bases lining up with TRBD1. The CDR3 protein is CASSVEGWDSRAFF. CDR3 nucleotide sequence: TGTGCCAGCAGCGTAGAGGGTTGGGACAGTCGAGCTTTCTTT.